What follows are 21 T cell receptor beta chains derived from one specimen sequenced in a study of response to subunit inactivated influenza vaccine. Via MiXCR, TCRdb re-called the RT-PCR reads, giving one row per CDR3 protein. This table holds 700,000 to 900,000 distinct CDR3 sequences, about 20% found once. The sequences come from PBMCs from blood, collected roughly 5 days after vaccination. The receptors shown here come from a man between 50 and 59 years old who received an inactivated influenza vaccine.

This clonotype came up a few times. The CDR3 loop is CASSLMGGDEQYF. The CDR3, as DNA: TGTGCCAGCAGCCTCATGGGCGGCGACGAGCAGTACTTC. The V gene is TRBV14, the J gene TRBJ2-7; D call uncertain. The V gene lost 4 bases and the J gene lost 5 bases, with 12 bases spanning the gap. Germline loops: CDR1 SGHDN, CDR2 FVKESK. CDR3 length: 13 residues.

The table lists this clonotype with a few counts. The rearrangement joins TRBV12-3 or TRBV12-4 to TRBJ2-3; D ambiguous. Trimming cost V 0 bases and J 0 bases, with 7 bases left between them. CDR3 length: 15 amino acids. CDR3 coding DNA: TGTGCCAGCAGTTTAGCAGGGATAAGCACAGATACGCAGTATTTT. Translated, it gives CASSLAGISTDTQYF.

The chain joins TRBV20-1 to TRBJ1-1; D call uncertain. Germline-derived CDR1 and CDR2 are DFQATT and SNEGSKA (reference sequence). CDR3 size: 16 residues. Trimming stripped 6 bases from V and 1 base from J, with 21 bases between. This chain's CDR3 is CSANILDVKPNTEAFF. CDR3 sequence (DNA): TGCAGTGCAAATATACTAGATGTCAAACCGAACACTGAAGCTTTCTTT.

Only a few counts were recorded for this clonotype. The rearrangement joins TRBV4-3 to TRBJ2-1, with a weak D call TRBD1 (5 bases). Germline CDR1 and CDR2: LGHNA and YSLEER. The CDR3 contains 14 residues. V dropped 0 bases and J dropped 7 bases, with 10 bases sitting between them. In DNA form, the CDR3 reads TGCGCCAGCAGCCAAGACAGGGCCCAAAATGAGCAGTTCTTC. This sequence encodes CASSQDRAQNEQFF.

The chain couples TRBV12-3 or TRBV12-4 to TRBJ2-1; D ambiguous. V was clipped by 5 bases and J by 0 bases, with 11 bases between them. The CDR3 runs 15 residues. Here the CDR3 reads CASSRSLLSYNEQFF. CDR3 coding DNA: TGTGCCAGCAGTCGGTCCCTTCTCTCCTACAATGAGCAGTTCTTC.

The chain carries TRBV10-3 and TRBJ2-7, with D maybe TRBD2 (5 bases). CDR1 is ENHRY and CDR2 is SYGVKD in the germline V gene. The CDR3 has 14 amino acids. Trimming removed 10 bases at V and 2 bases at J, with 18 bases between. CDR3 in DNA: TGTGCCACCTCAGGTGGTAGCGTAGCCTACGAGCAGTACTTC. The encoded protein is CATSGGSVAYEQYF.

The chain recombines TRBV28 with TRBJ2-5; 9 positions agree with TRBD1. CDR1 and CDR2 from the germline V gene are MDHEN and SYDVKM. The CDR3 totals 15 residues. V lost 6 bases and J lost 2; bases outside the gene matches: 7. The CDR3 sequence: CASSIGTGNQETQYF. The CDR3 DNA is TGTGCCAGCAGCATCGGGACAGGGAATCAAGAGACCCAGTACTTC.

This clonotype was observed a handful of times. The V and J genes are TRBV20-1 and TRBJ2-2, with TRBD2 identical over 9 bases. The CDR3 has 15 residues. V shed 5 bases and J 5 bases; nucleotides not matched to a gene: 9. CDR1 DFQATT and CDR2 SNEGSKA come from the germline V gene (reference sequence). CDR3 coding DNA: TGCAGTGCTGGGGGGCCTAGCGGGGTAACCGGGGAGCTGTTTTTT. Its protein is CSAGGPSGVTGELFF.

This clonotype has just a few counts. The CDR3 bases are TGTGCCAGCAGCGTCTTGGGTGGGAGGGCCACAGATACGCAGTATTTT. Residues: CASSVLGGRATDTQYF. V is TRBV7-2 and J is TRBJ2-3; 7 positions agree with TRBD2. Germline CDR1 reads SGHTA; CDR2 reads FQGNSA. V dropped 5 bases and J dropped 2; count of bases not matched to a gene: 10. The CDR3 length is 16 residues. Full variable domain (missing parts from reference TRBV7-2 and TRBJ2-3): GAGVSQSPSNKVTEKGKDVELRCDPISGHTALYWYRQSLGQGLEFLIYFQGNSAPDKSGLPSDRFSAERTGGSVSTLTIQRTQQEDSAVYLCASSVLGGRATDTQYFGPGTRLTVL.

This clonotype was counted a single time. This sequence joins TRBV14 and TRBJ2-5, with TRBD1 matching over 9 bases. The V gene end was trimmed by 4 bases and the J gene end by 5 bases; junction bases not matched to a gene: 14. This CDR3 is built from 17 residues. Germline assignment: CDR1 SGHDN and CDR2 FVKESK. The CDR3: CASSLDRTGTGMETQYF. DNA for the CDR3: TGTGCCAGCAGCCTAGATCGAACCGGGACAGGGATGGAGACCCAGTACTTC.

This chain connects TRBV7-9 to TRBJ2-1, with 9 bases identical to TRBD1. From germline, CDR1 is SEHNR and CDR2 FQNEAQ (reference sequence). The CDR3 loop spans 17 amino acids. V trimming: 1 base; J trimming: 7 bases; junction bases outside the gene matches: 11. In DNA, the CDR3 is TGTGCCAGCAGCTTAGACCCGGGACAGGGTAGCAAAAATGAGCAGTTCTTC. Translating it yields CASSLDPGQGSKNEQFF. The full variable domain, completed using reference TRBV7-9 and TRBJ2-1, is DTGVSQNPRHKITKRGQNVTFRCDPISEHNRLYWYRQTLGQGPEFLTYFQNEAQLEKSRLLSDRFSAERPKGSFSTLEIQRTEQGDSAMYLCASSLDPGQGSKNEQFFGPGTRLTVL.

This clonotype was counted between two and nine times. This chain links TRBV7-2 with TRBJ2-1, with 7 bases that match TRBD2. Germline CDR1 reads SGHTA; CDR2 reads FQGNSA. This CDR3 region has 14 residues. Trimming at V came to 8 bases and at J to 6 bases, leaving 10 bases not matched to a gene. The CDR3 DNA sequence: TGTGCCAGCGCCCCCCGGGCGGGGGTCAATGAGCAGTTCTTC. Translating gives CASAPRAGVNEQFF.

This clonotype was observed a handful of times. This sequence joins TRBV30 and TRBJ2-7; 8 nucleotides agree with TRBD1. With V trimmed by 0 bases and J by 7 bases, 8 bases remained unmatched. This CDR3 region has 14 residues. CDR1 is GTSNPN, CDR2 SVGIG, per germline (reference sequence). CDR3 DNA sequence: TGTGCCTGGAGTGTACGACAGGGGCTAATAGAGCAGTACTTC. Translating it yields CAWSVRQGLIEQYF.

This clonotype has more than one count but fewer than ten. The rearrangement joins TRBV20-1 to TRBJ2-3, with D perhaps matching TRBD1 (5 bases). Trimming removed 3 bases at V and 1 base at J, with 14 bases between. The CDR3 is made up of 15 amino acids. CDR1 and CDR2 from the germline V gene are DFQATT and SNEGSKA (reference sequence). This CDR3 reads CSASQRGGGTDTQYF. DNA for the CDR3: TGCAGTGCTAGCCAAAGGGGCGGTGGCACAGATACGCAGTATTTT.

The chain carries TRBV7-2 and TRBJ2-3; D is uncertain. The germline gives CDR1 SGHTA, CDR2 FQGNSA. V lost 5 bases and J lost 3, with 18 bases in between. The CDR3 has 16 amino acids. The CDR3 nucleotides are TGTGCCAGCAGCCCGTTTGGGCAGTTGGGGACAGATACGCAGTATTTT. It is translated as CASSPFGQLGTDTQYF.

There are a few counts of this clonotype. This rearrangement joins TRBV6-2 or TRBV6-3 to TRBJ2-7; D remains unclear. Germline V gene data show CDR1 as MNHEY and CDR2 as SVGEGT. CDR3 length: 14 amino acids. Between the trimmed V and J ends, which lost 3 bases and 6 bases, there was a span of 15 bases. CDR3: CASSYGLPRPEQYF. For the CDR3, the DNA is TGTGCCAGCAGTTATGGGCTACCTCGTCCCGAGCAGTACTTC.

This clonotype came up once. The chain recombines TRBV21-1 with TRBJ1-5; the table's D call, TRBD1, has no DNA check behind it. TRBV21-1 is annotated as a pseudogene. The CDR3 is made up of 19 amino acids. The chain's CDR3 is CASSKGSTWTGDSNQPQHF. CDR3 DNA: TGTGCCAGCAGCAAAGGCAGTACTTGGACAGGAGATAGCAATCAGCCCCAGCATTTT.

The chain links TRBV5-1 to TRBJ1-1; a possible D gene is TRBD1 (6 bases). The germline V gene encodes CDR1 SGHRS and CDR2 YFSETQ. Trimming shortened V by 4 bases and J by 9 bases, and 22 bases separated the two germline ends. This CDR3 has 15 amino acids. This CDR3 is CASSLQTGGVEKAFF. CDR3 DNA sequence: TGCGCCAGCAGCCTTCAGACAGGAGGAGTGGAAAAAGCTTTCTTT.

This clonotype came up a few times. The chain carries TRBV6-1 and TRBJ2-7, with 13 bases aligning to TRBD2. V was clipped by 10 bases and J by 5 bases; unmatched bases: 5. This CDR3 region has 13 residues. Germline CDR1 MNHNS, CDR2 SASEGT. The CDR3 sequence: CATTGLAGDEQYF. For the CDR3, the DNA is TGTGCCACCACAGGACTAGCGGGGGACGAGCAGTACTTC.

In this sample, this clonotype turned up a few times. The chain has TRBV28 and TRBJ1-6; TRBD1 aligns across 12 bases. The CDR3 runs 15 residues. V lost 8 bases, J lost 7 bases, and 6 bases stayed unmatched. Germline CDR1 is MDHEN and CDR2 is SYDVKM. The CDR3 coding sequence is TGTGCCAGCCTAACTGGGACAGGGGGCAATTCACCCCTCCACTTT. This translates into CASLTGTGGNSPLHF. The whole variable domain, filled in from reference TRBV28 and TRBJ1-6, reads DVKVTQSSRYLVKRTGEKVFLECVQDMDHENMFWYRQDPGLGLRLIYFSYDVKMKEKGDIPEGYSVSREKKERFSLILESASTNQTSMYLCASLTGTGGNSPLHFGNGTRLTVT.

V and J are TRBV12-3 or TRBV12-4 and TRBJ2-3, with 7 bases lining up with TRBD2. Trimming cost V 6 bases and J 6 bases; bases outside gene matches: 9. This CDR3 has 14 amino acids. The CDR3 DNA sequence: TGTGCCAGCAGGTACGGGACTATCGCTGATACGCAGTATTTT. It yields the protein CASRYGTIADTQYF.